One TCR beta chain is described in this entry. Those enrolled in Seattle joined during active infection and were followed longitudinally afterward. The data are from a study of blood T cell repertoires in COVID-19. Original processing notes: Nucleated cell number was recorded as an estimate derived from reference gene primer amplification. Repertoires were generated with immunoSEQ multiplex PCR, while TCRdb's copy carries only in-frame clones and drops some. The V and J calls and clone size come from that table; D and trimming were worked out from the DNA. The table records 68,000 or so clones, about 91% of them present only once. Germline-derived CDR1 and CDR2 are MNHEY and SMNVEV (reference sequence). V gave up 11 bases and J gave up 2 bases; unmatched junction bases: 16. CDR3 size: 17 residues.

The clonotype was recovered from a man between 35 and 55 years old with COVID-19, enrolled during active disease. The sample taken for sequencing was peripheral blood. The chain combines TRBV27 with TRBJ2-7; 12 bases align to TRBD2. The CDR3 loop reads CAYPTSGGLGVAYEQYF. The CDR3, as DNA: TGTGCCTACCCAACTAGCGGGGGGTTGGGGGTGGCCTACGAGCAGTACTTC.